This TCR beta chain is from a study of T-cell reconstitution after alpha-beta-depleted transplantation in children. Germline CDR1 is SGHRS and CDR2 is YFSETQ. Trimming took off 1 base at V and 1 base at J, with 8 bases between the two ends. The CDR3 contains 14 residues. Using unique molecular identifiers, the investigators prepared the TCRbeta library. TCRdb itself ran the PCR reads through MiXCR, one entry per CDR3 protein. The profile covers 500,000 or so distinct CDR3 sequences, with about 30% appearing a single time and 2% to 2.5% taken by the ten largest. The material sequenced was PBMCs from the stem cell graft donor, taken from the stem cell graft. This receptor was obtained from a human donor who donated a stem cell graft to a child with aplastic anemia. The chain uses TRBV5-1 and TRBJ1-1; no definite D call. The CDR3 region has the DNA TGCGCCAGCAGCTTGTCAACCGCGAACACTGAAGCTTTCTTT. It is translated as CASSLSTANTEAFF. The full variable domain, in which reference TRBV5-1 and TRBJ1-1 provide the parts outside the CDR3, is KAGVTQTPRYLIKTRGQQVTLSCSPISGHRSVSWYQQTPGQGLQFLFEYFSETQRNKGNFPGRFSGRQFSNSRSEMNVSTLELGDSALYLCASSLSTANTEAFFGQGTRLTVV.